A single sample is the source of the 27 T cell receptor beta chains below, sequenced in a study of shared T cell receptors in the human thymus. Method: immunoSEQ multiplex PCR; TCRdb's copy keeps in-frame clones and lacks some. The table includes 630,000 or so clones, approximately 87% detected once. These sequences were also reported in another study, on human thymus T cells.

The sample consisted of thymocytes. The receptors here all came from a boy under two years old with a congenital heart defect.

The chain employs TRBV23-1 and TRBJ2-3, with 9 positions matching TRBD1. TRBV23-1 is designated an ORF whose function remains uncertain. J lost 4 bases, V lost 9 bases, and 8 bases had no gene match. The CDR3 is 14 amino acids. The CDR3 loop is CARRTGGLPDTQYF. The CDR3 DNA is TGCGCCAGAAGAACAGGGGGCCTTCCAGATACGCAGTATTTT.

The chain joins TRBV20-1 to TRBJ1-1; D not resolved. CDR3 length equals 11 residues. The germline gives CDR1 DFQATT, CDR2 SNEGSKA (reference sequence). V was shortened by 8 bases and J by 6 bases, with 13 bases between the two germline ends. The DNA for the CDR3 is TGCAGTCCCGACCGGGTCCCTGAAGCTTTCTTT. It codes for CSPDRVPEAFF.

The chain links TRBV9 to TRBJ2-5; 9 nucleotides line up with TRBD2. Germline V gene lookup returns CDR1 SGDLS and CDR2 YYNGEE. Trimming cost V 0 bases and J 5 bases; bases outside gene matches: 11. CDR3 length: 17 residues. The CDR3 loop reads CASSVEEAGGPRETQYF. The CDR3 DNA reads TGTGCCAGCAGCGTAGAGGAGGCGGGGGGGCCTCGGGAGACCCAGTACTTC. The full variable domain, completed using reference TRBV9 and TRBJ2-5, is DSGVTQTPKHLITATGQRVTLRCSPRSGDLSVYWYQQSLDQGLQFLIQYYNGEERAKGNILERFSAQQFPDLHSELNLSSLELGDSALYFCASSVEEAGGPRETQYFGPGTRLLVL.

The chain couples TRBV12-5 to TRBJ2-5; 9 nucleotides match TRBD1. The CDR3 has 18 residues. V lost 0 bases to trimming and J lost 5 bases; unmatched junction nucleotides: 13. Germline CDR1 is LGHNT and CDR2 is FRNRAP. CDR3: CASGLVLDRGAGSETQYF. The CDR3 region has the DNA TGTGCTAGTGGTTTGGTACTCGACAGGGGGGCAGGTTCGGAGACCCAGTACTTC.

CDR3 in amino acids: CASSDPLRGEQYF. The CDR3, as DNA: TGTGCCAGCAGTGATCCATTGCGGGGCGAGCAGTACTTC. V usage is TRBV2 and J usage is TRBJ2-7, with a possible D match to TRBD2 (6 bases). The V and J ends lost 3 bases and 6 bases respectively, with 12 bases between them. Per germline, CDR1 SNHLY and CDR2 FYNNEI. This CDR3 has 13 residues. The full variable domain, with the rest looked up from reference TRBV2 and TRBJ2-7, is EPEVTQTPSHQVTQMGQEVILRCVPISNHLYFYWYRQILGQKVEFLVSFYNNEISEKSEIFDDQFSVERPDGSNFTLKIRSTKLEDSAMYFCASSDPLRGEQYFGPGTRLTVT.

V and J are TRBV15 and TRBJ2-4, with 8 bases fitting TRBD1. The CDR3 length is 14 residues. Per the germline V gene, CDR1 is LNHNV and CDR2 is YYDKDF (reference sequence). Trimming took 1 base from V and 13 from J; bases not matched to a gene: 9. CDR3 DNA: TGTGCCACCAGCAGAGCCTTACAGGGGGACCCACAGTACTTC. Protein: CATSRALQGDPQYF.

This clone was counted a single time. The chain links TRBV4-3 to TRBJ2-1; 10 bases are shared with TRBD2. The CDR3 runs 18 residues. Trimming cost V 1 base and J 4 bases; bases outside gene matches: 10. The germline V gene has CDR1 LGHNA and CDR2 YSLEER. CDR3 protein: CASSQGGLAGEHYNEQFF. In DNA, the CDR3 is TGCGCCAGCAGCCAAGGTGGGCTAGCGGGGGAACATTACAATGAGCAGTTCTTC.

The chain couples TRBV15 to TRBJ1-2; weak D call: TRBD1 (6 bases). The germline V and J ends were trimmed by 0 bases and 0 bases, with 17 bases remaining between them. The CDR3 runs to 18 residues. The germline CDR1 and CDR2 sequences are LNHNV and YYDKDF (reference sequence). CDR3 residues: CATSRDLRGGEANYGYTF. As DNA, the CDR3 is TGTGCCACCAGCAGAGATCTAAGAGGGGGGGAAGCTAACTATGGCTACACCTTC. The full variable domain, rest sourced from reference TRBV15 and TRBJ1-2, is DAMVIQNPRYQVTQFGKPVTLSCSQTLNHNVMYWYQQKSSQAPKLLFHYYDKDFNNEADTPDNFQSRRPNTSFCFLDIRSPGLGDTAMYLCATSRDLRGGEANYGYTFGSGTRLTVV.

This chain joins TRBV6-5 and TRBJ2-1; no reliable D call. The CDR3 covers 14 residues. From germline, CDR1 is MNHEY and CDR2 SVGAGI. The V gene lost 5 bases and the J gene lost 0 bases, with 8 bases spanning the gap. CDR3 protein: CASSISSSYNEQFF. DNA of the CDR3: TGTGCCAGCAGTATTTCGAGCTCCTACAATGAGCAGTTCTTC.

The rearrangement links TRBV18 to TRBJ1-1; D unresolved. The length of the CDR3 is 14 residues. V was cut by 3 bases and J by 2 bases, with 10 bases left in between. Germline values: CDR1 KGHSH, CDR2 LQKENI. The CDR3 DNA reads as TGTGCCAGCTCACCTAGGGAGGTAAACACTGAAGCTTTCTTT. It yields the protein CASSPREVNTEAFF. Looking up the rest from reference TRBV18 and TRBJ1-1 gives the full variable domain: NAGVMQNPRHLVRRRGQEARLRCSPMKGHSHVYWYRQLPEEGLKFMVYLQKENIIDESGMPKERFSAEFPKEGPSILRIQQVVRGDSAAYFCASSPREVNTEAFFGQGTRLTVV.

This clone appeared once. It is unclear where the CDR3 begins or ends on the DNA, so no DNA is shown, and the CDR3 is as TCRdb lists it. The J gene is TRBJ2-7, the V gene TRBV27; the table's D call, TRBD1, was not checked against the DNA. The CDR3 has 19 amino acids, counting both end residues. Germline V gene data show CDR1 as MNHEY and CDR2 as SMNVEV (reference sequence). The chain's CDR3 is CASILGAGQGPNSSYEQYF.

This clone was seen just once. This chain connects TRBV28 to TRBJ1-2; maybe TRBD1 (6 bases). The V end was cut by 2 bases, the J end by 8 bases, with 9 bases between. The CDR3 runs 12 residues. Germline V gene data show CDR1 as MDHEN and CDR2 as SYDVKM. The CDR3 sequence: CASSLQGQGYTF. The CDR3 DNA sequence: TGTGCCAGCAGTTTACAGGGGCAAGGCTACACCTTC.

The chain carries TRBV7-2 and TRBJ2-7, with a weak D call TRBD1 (6 bases). CDR1 and CDR2 (germline): SGHTA, FQGNSA. The V gene lost 2 bases and the J gene lost 4 bases, with 12 bases spanning the gap. The CDR3 has 14 residues. This CDR3 is CASSLSGAVYEQYF. The CDR3 DNA is TGTGCCAGCAGCTTATCAGGGGCGGTTTACGAGCAGTACTTC.

The chain carries TRBV14 and TRBJ2-3; D is possibly TRBD2 (5 bases). CDR1 SGHDN and CDR2 FVKESK come from the germline V gene. The CDR3 is made up of 14 amino acids. V gave up 4 bases and J gave up 4 bases, with 12 bases separating them. The CDR3 bases are TGTGCCAGCAGCCCAACTCAAGCGGCAGATACGCAGTATTTT. The encoded protein is CASSPTQAADTQYF.

This clone was seen only once. The chain is built from TRBV7-3 and TRBJ1-6; a weak D match, TRBD1 (5 bases). The germline CDR1 and CDR2 sequences are SGHTA and FQGTGA. The CDR3 is 14 residues long. V was shortened by 0 bases and J by 12 bases, with 12 bases between the two germline ends. In nucleotides, the CDR3 is TGTGCCAGCAGCTTAACGGGGCAGGCCCAACCCCTCCACTTT. This gives the protein CASSLTGQAQPLHF.

J is TRBJ1-1 and V is TRBV7-9, with no clear D. The length of the CDR3 is 12 residues. The V and J ends lost 1 base and 13 bases respectively, with 13 bases between them. Germline V gene data show CDR1 as SEHNR and CDR2 as FQNEAQ (reference sequence). The CDR3, as DNA: TGTGCCAGCAGCTTAGTTGTTCCGTGGAGTTTCTTT. Translation gives CASSLVVPWSFF.

The chain uses TRBV5-1 and TRBJ2-3; 8 positions match TRBD1. V lost 4 bases, J lost 2 bases, and 3 bases stayed unmatched. The CDR3 runs 14 residues. The germline gives CDR1 SGHRS, CDR2 YFSETQ. The CDR3 DNA sequence: TGCGCCAGCAGCCGGGACAGGAACACAGATACGCAGTATTTT. Amino acid sequence: CASSRDRNTDTQYF.

This clone was detected only once. The chain joins TRBV28 to TRBJ2-3, with 7 bases matching TRBD2. V lost 11 bases, J lost 4 bases, and 15 bases stayed unmatched. CDR1 MDHEN and CDR2 SYDVKM come from the germline V gene. The CDR3 runs 15 residues. CDR3 amino acids: CAYWGGPRFPDTQYF. In nucleotides, the CDR3 is TGTGCCTACTGGGGAGGGCCTAGGTTCCCAGATACGCAGTATTTT.

The chain links TRBV10-2 to TRBJ1-1, with 7 bases aligning to TRBD1. The CDR3 has 15 amino acids. Germline CDR1 reads WSHSY; CDR2 reads SAAADI. Trimming cost V 9 bases and J 0 bases; bases outside gene matches: 10. CDR3 region: CASVYLDRVNTEAFF. The DNA of the CDR3 is TGCGCCAGTGTCTATCTTGACAGGGTGAACACTGAAGCTTTCTTT.

V is TRBV27 and J is TRBJ2-5, with 13 nucleotides matching TRBD2. Germline trimming cut 2 bases from V and 5 bases from J; bases unmatched to any gene: 5. There are 16 residues in the CDR3. Germline V gives CDR1 MNHEY, CDR2 SMNVEV (reference sequence). CDR3 coding DNA: TGTGCCAGCAGTTTAATGACTAGCGGGAGGCAGGAGACCCAGTACTTC. Amino acid sequence: CASSLMTSGRQETQYF.

The chain combines TRBV6-5 with TRBJ2-5; TRBD1 matches 9 bases. The CDR3 consists of 14 residues. V lost 5 bases, J lost 8 bases, and 9 bases stayed unmatched. Germline CDR1 and CDR2: MNHEY and SVGAGI. The CDR3 DNA reads as TGTGCCAGCAGTGAACAGGACAGGGGTATCACCCAGTACTTC. Protein sequence: CASSEQDRGITQYF.

V and J are TRBV4-1 and TRBJ2-7; TRBD1 agrees at 7 bases. The CDR3 length is 16 residues. Germline V gene sequence: CDR1 MGHRA, CDR2 YSYEKL. V was pared by 1 base and J by 2 bases, with 8 bases of the junction left unmatched. The CDR3 coding sequence is TGCGCCAGCAGCCAAGTAAGGACAGGTTATCCCTACGAGCAGTACTTC. Amino acid sequence: CASSQVRTGYPYEQYF.

The J gene is TRBJ1-6, the V gene TRBV21-1; the D call TRBD1 from the table was never checked on the DNA. TRBV21-1 is assigned pseudogene status. The CDR3 is made up of 21 amino acids. CDR3 in DNA: TGTGCCAGCAGCAAAGCCCGGGCAACAGGGAAGGTTGGATCGTATAATTCACCCCTCCACTTT. Protein sequence: CASSKARATGKVGSYNSPLHF.

This chain uses TRBV5-5 with TRBJ2-7, with TRBD1 identical over 8 bases. The CDR3 is 15 residues long. The V and J ends lost 4 bases and 0 bases, in that order; junction bases with no gene match: 6. The germline V gene encodes CDR1 SGHKS and CDR2 YYEKEE (reference sequence). The CDR3 sequence: CASSPWDRSSYEQYF. CDR3 coding DNA: TGTGCCAGCAGCCCCTGGGACAGGAGCTCCTACGAGCAGTACTTC. Looking up the rest from reference TRBV5-5 and TRBJ2-7 gives the full variable domain: DAGVTQSPTHLIKTRGQQVTLRCSPISGHKSVSWYQQVLGQGPQFIFQYYEKEERGRGNFPDRFSARQFPNYSSELNVNALLLGDSALYLCASSPWDRSSYEQYFGPGTRLTVT.

The chain carries TRBV11-2 and TRBJ2-7; D might be TRBD2 (6 bases). Trimming cost V 4 bases and J 7 bases, with 23 bases left between them. Germline V CDR1 and CDR2: SGHAT, FQNNGV. CDR3 length: 16 residues. CDR3 region: CASSSLPAGRSLEQYF. The CDR3, as DNA: TGTGCCAGCAGCTCCCTTCCGGCGGGGCGGTCTTTGGAGCAGTACTTC.

V and J are TRBV12-5 and TRBJ1-1, with D perhaps matching TRBD1 (6 bases). Deletions cut 2 bases from V and 7 bases from J, with 26 bases between. In germline, CDR1 is LGHNT, CDR2 FRNRAP. CDR3 length equals 18 residues. The CDR3, as DNA: TGTGCTAGTGGTTTGTACCGGGACATTAGCTTTCACTCTGGTGAAGCTTTCTTT. It yields the protein CASGLYRDISFHSGEAFF.

The rearrangement joins TRBV5-1 to TRBJ1-5; TRBD1 aligns across 8 bases. With V trimmed by 3 bases and J by 6 bases, 11 bases remained unmatched. From germline, CDR1 is SGHRS and CDR2 YFSETQ. The length of the CDR3 is 16 residues. The CDR3: CASSSEYPGGGQPQHF. CDR3 nucleotides: TGCGCCAGCAGCTCTGAATACCCAGGGGGCGGTCAGCCCCAGCATTTT.